This T cell receptor (beta chain) was captured by sequencing in a study of blood T cells in healthy people across ages. Using a J-beta primer mix together with a sample-barcoded 5' primer, a second PCR was run for roughly 6 to 12 cycles. TCRdb re-called the 5' RACE reads with MiXCR, one entry per CDR3 protein. The table shows 910,000 or so distinct CDR3 sequences, with roughly half occurring only once. The germline gives CDR1 MNHEY, CDR2 SMNVEV (reference sequence). After removal of 4 bases from V and 4 bases from J, the junction contained 13 bases not matched to a gene. This CDR3 is built from 17 residues. This clonotype was observed a handful of times.

The clonotype was recovered from a woman aged 60-75 years in good health. Source material: blood. The genes are TRBV27 and TRBJ2-1; 7 nucleotides agree with TRBD2. This chain's CDR3 is CASSSKEGGTRYNEQFF. The DNA of the CDR3 is TGTGCCAGCAGTTCTAAGGAGGGAGGGACCAGGTACAATGAGCAGTTCTTC.